One sample yielded the 17 T cell receptor beta chains listed below, sequenced in a study of T-cell reconstitution after alpha-beta-depleted transplantation in children. Library preparation (for TCRbeta) was performed with unique molecular identifiers. From the PCR reads, TCRdb called clonotypes with MiXCR, one entry per CDR3 protein. The sample lists around 130,000 distinct CDR3 sequences; about 9.6% were seen once. The starting material was PBMCs, mostly from graft donor cells, obtained 180 days after TCRalphabeta/CD19-depleted stem cell transplant. The source is a girl under three years old who had a stem cell transplant for combined immunodeficiency, so the T cells may come from the graft donor.

This clonotype was observed a handful of times. The chain employs TRBV20-1 and TRBJ1-5, with 7 bases aligning to TRBD1. CDR1 and CDR2 (germline): DFQATT, SNEGSKA (reference sequence). This CDR3 region has 13 residues. V dropped 4 bases and J dropped 6; count of bases not matched to a gene: 6. CDR3 sequence reads: CSAITGDGQPQHF. CDR3 bases: TGCAGTGCTATCACAGGGGATGGTCAGCCCCAGCATTTT.

There are many counts of this clonotype. This chain links TRBV12-3 or TRBV12-4 with TRBJ2-7; 9 nucleotides align to TRBD2. After removal of 1 base from V and 3 bases from J, the junction contained 4 bases not matched to a gene. This CDR3 comprises 15 residues. This CDR3 reads CASSLDGSGSYEQYF. CDR3 DNA sequence: TGTGCCAGCAGTTTAGACGGTAGCGGGAGCTACGAGCAGTACTTC.

A few counts support this clonotype. The chain recombines TRBV13 with TRBJ1-4; 7 nucleotides line up with TRBD1. The V and J ends lost 5 bases and 7 bases, in that order; junction bases with no gene match: 10. The length of the CDR3 is 15 residues. The germline CDR1 and CDR2 sequences are PRHDT and FYEKMQ (reference sequence). The CDR3, as DNA: TGTGCCAGCAGCCAAACGACAGGGATGGGTGAAAAACTGTTTTTT. Translated: CASSQTTGMGEKLFF.

The chain employs TRBV5-4 and TRBJ1-4, with a weak D call TRBD1 (5 bases). V shed 4 bases and J shed 5 bases, with 15 bases lying between them. Germline CDR1 reads SGHNT; CDR2 reads YYREEE (reference sequence). The CDR3 totals 15 residues. The CDR3: CASSRGDSRNEKLFF. In nucleotides, the CDR3 is TGTGCCAGCAGCCGGGGGGACTCAAGGAATGAAAAACTGTTTTTT.

V gene TRBV20-1 combines with J gene TRBJ2-3; possible D gene TRBD1, 6 bases. The germline V gene encodes CDR1 DFQATT and CDR2 SNEGSKA (reference sequence). V was pared by 2 bases and J by 1 base, with 13 bases between. The CDR3 covers 15 residues. CDR3 residues: CSARPTGPGTDTQYF. CDR3 bases: TGCAGTGCTAGACCTACAGGGCCGGGCACAGATACGCAGTATTTT.

In this sample, this clonotype turned up a few times. For the CDR3, the DNA is TGCAGCGTTGAAGTTTGGGGCGGCAGCTCCTACGAGCAGTACTTC. Its translation: CSVEVWGGSSYEQYF. V is TRBV29-1 and J is TRBJ2-7, with D perhaps matching TRBD1 (5 bases). Trimming stripped 1 base from V and 0 bases from J, with 13 bases between. The CDR3 is 15 amino acids. Germline V gene lookup returns CDR1 SQVTM and CDR2 ANQGSEA.

This clonotype was seen a few times. This sequence joins TRBV18 and TRBJ2-5, with D perhaps being TRBD1 or TRBD2 (5 bases each). Deletions cut 1 base from V and 3 bases from J, with 15 bases between. The CDR3 length is 16 residues. Germline values: CDR1 KGHSH, CDR2 LQKENI. The CDR3 DNA reads as TGTGCCAGCTCACCACTGGGGACGGCGCGCAAAGAGACCCAGTACTTC. It yields the protein CASSPLGTARKETQYF.

This clonotype has a handful of counts. This sequence joins TRBV29-1 and TRBJ1-1, with D uncertain. Trimming took 3 bases from V and 8 from J, leaving 16 bases between them. This CDR3 spans 13 amino acids. The germline CDR1 and CDR2 sequences are SQVTM and ANQGSEA. CDR3 sequence reads: CSVERNMVGEAFF. CDR3 DNA: TGCAGCGTTGAGCGGAACATGGTGGGGGAAGCTTTCTTT.

The chain is built from TRBV20-1 and TRBJ2-3; 8 bases are shared with TRBD1. Trimming removed 4 bases from V and 0 bases from J; junction bases left unmatched: 3. The CDR3 spans 14 residues. CDR1 DFQATT and CDR2 SNEGSKA come from the germline V gene (reference sequence). CDR3 DNA sequence: TGCAGTGCTAACGGACAGGGTAGCACAGATACGCAGTATTTT. Residues: CSANGQGSTDTQYF.

CDR3: CASSSTGGTEAFF. CDR3 in DNA: TGCGCCAGCAGCTCGACAGGGGGAACTGAAGCTTTCTTT. The J gene is TRBJ1-1, the V gene TRBV5-1; the match to TRBD1 covers 9 bases. Germline-derived CDR1 and CDR2 are SGHRS and YFSETQ. The J segment lost 5 bases and the V segment lost 3 bases, leaving 2 bases of the junction unmatched. There are 13 residues in the CDR3.

This clonotype was recorded at least ten times. V is TRBV20-1 and J is TRBJ2-7; D unresolved. Germline CDR1 reads DFQATT; CDR2 reads SNEGSKA (reference sequence). V dropped 0 bases and J dropped 4 bases, with 13 bases sitting between them. The CDR3 consists of 14 residues. Written as DNA, the CDR3 is TGCAGTGCTAGAGATTCGGATGGCATGTACGAGCAGTACTTC. Protein sequence: CSARDSDGMYEQYF.

The chain combines TRBV11-2 with TRBJ2-5; 7 nucleotides align to TRBD1. The V gene's germline CDR1 is SGHAT and CDR2 FQNNGV. V shed 1 base and J 5 bases; nucleotides not matched to a gene: 7. CDR3 length equals 15 residues. The CDR3 nucleotides are TGTGCCAGCAGCTTAGGAGGTGGGACAGCTGAGACCCAGTACTTC. This encodes CASSLGGGTAETQYF.

The chain carries TRBV5-4 and TRBJ2-4; perhaps TRBD1 as D (5 bases). CDR3 size: 17 residues. Trimming cost V 3 bases and J 1 base, with 17 bases left between them. From germline, CDR1 is SGHNT and CDR2 YYREEE (reference sequence). The CDR3 sequence: CASSSGKSQWAKNIQYF. CDR3 nucleotide sequence: TGTGCCAGCAGCTCAGGGAAGAGCCAGTGGGCCAAAAACATTCAGTACTTC.

The chain couples TRBV12-3 or TRBV12-4 to TRBJ2-7; 7 bases are shared with TRBD1. This CDR3 contains 15 residues. Losses at the gene ends were 5 bases for V and 0 bases for J; bases not matched to a gene: 7. The CDR3 sequence is CASSLRDSYSYEQYF. The CDR3 coding sequence is TGTGCCAGCAGTCTCCGGGACAGCTACTCCTACGAGCAGTACTTC.

This clonotype was seen ten or more times. The chain recombines TRBV7-3 with TRBJ2-7; D not resolved. Per the germline V gene, CDR1 is SGHTA and CDR2 is FQGTGA. This CDR3 contains 13 residues. The V end was cut by 4 bases, the J end by 4 bases, with 11 bases between. The CDR3 DNA reads as TGTGCCAGCAGCTCGCAGATCGGGTACGAGCAGTACTTC. Translation: CASSSQIGYEQYF.

The V gene is TRBV20-1, the J gene TRBJ2-7; TRBD2 aligns across 9 bases. From germline, CDR1 is DFQATT and CDR2 SNEGSKA (reference sequence). The CDR3 totals 16 residues. V trimming: 1 base; J trimming: 0 bases; junction bases outside the gene matches: 7. The CDR3: CSARAGGGGNSYEQYF. Written as DNA, the CDR3 is TGCAGTGCTAGAGCGGGCGGGGGGGGCAACTCCTACGAGCAGTACTTC.

Ten or more counts support this clonotype. The V and J genes are TRBV7-2 and TRBJ2-5, with D possibly being TRBD1 or TRBD2 (7 bases each). The CDR3 is made up of 15 amino acids. The germline gives CDR1 SGHTA, CDR2 FQGNSA. V lost 1 base and J 5 bases, leaving 14 bases between the germline ends. CDR3 sequence (DNA): TGTGCCAGCAGCTTAGGTGGCAGGGGGGGCGAGACCCAGTACTTC. The encoded protein is CASSLGGRGGETQYF. Combining the CDR3 with reference TRBV7-2 and TRBJ2-5 gives the whole variable domain GAGVSQSPSNKVTEKGKDVELRCDPISGHTALYWYRQSLGQGLEFLIYFQGNSAPDKSGLPSDRFSAERTGGSVSTLTIQRTQQEDSAVYLCASSLGGRGGETQYFGPGTRLLVL.